This T cell receptor beta chain was captured by sequencing in a study of blood T cells in healthy people across ages. Overall study context: Every two T cells gave about one barcoded beta molecule via template switching. Whole-study findings and limits: Any changes in expanded clonotypes were possibly confounded, as donor CMV status remained unknown. Fewer expanded clones and more diversity marked long-lived versus aged donors.

Alongside a J-beta primer mix, a sample-barcoded 5' primer served in a second PCR lasting about 7 to 12 cycles. Every cDNA molecule carried a tag from a template-switch adaptor bearing 12 random nucleotides. TCRdb called the 5' RACE reads again in MiXCR, with one record for every CDR3 protein. The data hold about 640,000 distinct CDR3 sequences, with about 30% observed a single time. V was cut by 3 bases and J by 3 bases, with 16 bases left in between. This CDR3 is built from 16 residues. Germline values: CDR1 MNHNS, CDR2 SASEGT. This clonotype showed up many times. The antigen is unknown. The sequenced material came from blood. This clonotype originated in an elderly woman in good health. The chain combines TRBV6-1 with TRBJ2-3, with D possibly TRBD2 on 6 matching bases. DNA of the CDR3: TGTGCCAGCAGTGACTCAAGCGGGTCTAGAACAGATACGCAGTATTTT. Translation gives CASSDSSGSRTDTQYF.